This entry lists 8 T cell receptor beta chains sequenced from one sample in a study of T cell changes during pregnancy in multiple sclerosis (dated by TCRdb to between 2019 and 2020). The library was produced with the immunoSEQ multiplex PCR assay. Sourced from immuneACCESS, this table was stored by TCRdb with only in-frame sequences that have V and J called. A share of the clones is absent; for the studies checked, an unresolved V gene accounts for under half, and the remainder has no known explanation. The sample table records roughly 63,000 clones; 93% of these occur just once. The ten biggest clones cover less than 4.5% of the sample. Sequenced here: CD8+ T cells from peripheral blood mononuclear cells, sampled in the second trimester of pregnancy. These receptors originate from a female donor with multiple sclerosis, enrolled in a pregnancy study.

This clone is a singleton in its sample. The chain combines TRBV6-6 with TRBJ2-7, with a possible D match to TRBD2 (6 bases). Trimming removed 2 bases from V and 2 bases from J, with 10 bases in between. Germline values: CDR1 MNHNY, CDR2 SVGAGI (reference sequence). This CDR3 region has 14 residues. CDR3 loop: CASSYAAGPYEQYF. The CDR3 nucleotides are TGTGCCAGCAGTTACGCGGCGGGGCCCTACGAGCAGTACTTC.

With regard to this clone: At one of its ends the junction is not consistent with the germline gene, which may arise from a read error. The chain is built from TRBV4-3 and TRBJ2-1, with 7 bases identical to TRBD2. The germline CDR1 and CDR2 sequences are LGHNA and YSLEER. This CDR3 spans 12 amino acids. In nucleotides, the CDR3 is TGCGCCAGCAGCCAAGAGGGGCGGGGGAGAATCTTC. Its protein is CASSQEGRGRIF.

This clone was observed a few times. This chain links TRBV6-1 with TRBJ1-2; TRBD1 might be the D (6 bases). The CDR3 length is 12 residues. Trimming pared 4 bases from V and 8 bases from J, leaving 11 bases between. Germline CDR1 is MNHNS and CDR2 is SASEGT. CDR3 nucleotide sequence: TGTGCCAGCAGTGTGGACAGCTGGGGCTACACCTTC. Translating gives CASSVDSWGYTF.

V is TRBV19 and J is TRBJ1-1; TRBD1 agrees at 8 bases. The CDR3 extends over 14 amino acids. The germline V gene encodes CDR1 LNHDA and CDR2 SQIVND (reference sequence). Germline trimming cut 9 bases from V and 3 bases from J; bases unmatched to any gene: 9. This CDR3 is CASLTGATYTEAFF. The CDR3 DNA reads TGTGCCAGCTTGACAGGGGCTACGTACACTGAAGCTTTCTTT.

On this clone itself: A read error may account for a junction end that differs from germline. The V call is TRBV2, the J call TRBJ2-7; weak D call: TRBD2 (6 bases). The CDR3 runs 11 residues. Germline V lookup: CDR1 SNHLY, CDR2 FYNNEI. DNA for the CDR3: TGTGCCAGCACCCCGGGACTCCAACCACTATTC. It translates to CASTPGLQPLF.

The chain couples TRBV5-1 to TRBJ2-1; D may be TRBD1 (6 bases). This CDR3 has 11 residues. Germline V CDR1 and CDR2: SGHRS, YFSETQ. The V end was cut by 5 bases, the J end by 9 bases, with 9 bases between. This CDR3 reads CASRTGGEQFF. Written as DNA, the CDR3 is TGCGCCAGCAGGACAGGTGGTGAGCAGTTCTTC.

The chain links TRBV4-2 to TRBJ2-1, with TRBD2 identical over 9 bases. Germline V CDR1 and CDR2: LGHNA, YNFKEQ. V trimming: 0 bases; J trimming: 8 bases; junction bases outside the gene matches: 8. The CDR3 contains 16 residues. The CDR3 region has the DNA TGTGCCAGCAGCCAAGATGGGGGACTAGCTGTCGATGAGCAGTTCTTC. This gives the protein CASSQDGGLAVDEQFF.

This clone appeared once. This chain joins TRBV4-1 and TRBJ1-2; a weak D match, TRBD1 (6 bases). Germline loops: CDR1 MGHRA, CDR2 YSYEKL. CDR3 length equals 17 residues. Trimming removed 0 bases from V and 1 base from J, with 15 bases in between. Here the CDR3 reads CASSQDGTGLVNYGYTF. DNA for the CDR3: TGCGCCAGCAGCCAAGATGGAACAGGGCTGGTTAACTATGGCTACACCTTC.